These 27 T cell receptor beta chains were all obtained from the same sample, sequenced in a study of CD8 T cells in Susac syndrome (dated by TCRdb to the late 2010s). Library generation was performed with the immunoSEQ multiplex PCR assay. RNA was extracted using the RNeasy kit, and about 0.45 to 1 ug of the RNA was reverse transcribed with random hexamers. In-frame beta chains were kept once TCRdb had trimmed the public reads at Q25 with fastp and called clones with MiXCR. Identical CDR3 protein sequences are pooled into one entry, listed with their most common genes and DNA. The sample records about 190,000 distinct CDR3 sequences, approximately 94% of which are singletons. Approximately 0.1% of the sample is held by the ten biggest clonotypes. Sequenced material: CD4+ T cells from PBMCs. The origin of the receptors is a human donor with Susac syndrome.

This clonotype was recorded only once. The V gene is TRBV20-1, the J gene TRBJ2-1; TRBD2 is a possible D gene (5 bases). CDR3 length: 14 amino acids. V was cut by 5 bases and J by 1 base, with 12 bases left in between. Germline V gene lookup returns CDR1 DFQATT and CDR2 SNEGSKA (reference sequence). The CDR3 spells CSALPSGSYNEQFF. DNA for the CDR3: TGCAGTGCTCTACCCTCGGGGTCCTACAATGAGCAGTTCTTC.

The V gene is TRBV4-3, the J gene TRBJ2-2, with a possible D match to TRBD2 (5 bases). The V and J ends lost 5 bases and 2 bases respectively, with 15 bases between them. The CDR3 loop spans 16 amino acids. Germline values: CDR1 LGHNA, CDR2 YSLEER. CDR3 sequence reads: CASSDRTFLNTGELFF. In DNA, the CDR3 is TGCGCCAGCAGCGACCGGACTTTTCTCAACACCGGGGAGCTGTTTTTT.

The chain links TRBV25-1 to TRBJ1-3, with D hard to call. V was pared by 4 bases and J by 0 bases, with 4 bases between. The germline gives CDR1 MGHDK, CDR2 SYGVNS. The CDR3 consists of 13 residues. The CDR3 reads CASSGDSGNTIYF. For the CDR3, the DNA is TGTGCCAGCAGTGGGGACTCTGGAAACACCATATATTTT.

The V gene is TRBV3-1, the J gene TRBJ2-5; 16 bases map to TRBD2. CDR1 is LGHDT and CDR2 is YNNKEL in the germline V gene (reference sequence). The V and J ends lost 0 bases and 2 bases, in that order; junction bases with no gene match: 3. This CDR3 is built from 18 residues. The CDR3 sequence: CASSQEGLAGGRQETQYF. For the CDR3, the DNA is TGTGCCAGCAGCCAAGAGGGACTAGCGGGGGGGCGGCAAGAGACCCAGTACTTC.

The count of this clonotype is one. The rearrangement links TRBV12-3 or TRBV12-4 to TRBJ2-1; no clear D. V gave up 3 bases and J gave up 10 bases, with 10 bases separating them. CDR3 length: 12 residues. DNA of the CDR3: TGTGCCAGCAGTTTGGGCTTTAGGGAGCAGTTCTTC. It codes for CASSLGFREQFF.

This clonotype was observed once. V gene TRBV27 combines with J gene TRBJ1-1; D call uncertain. With 2 bases removed from V and 1 base from J, the gap between germline ends came to 14 bases. CDR1 and CDR2 (germline): MNHEY, SMNVEV (reference sequence). The length of the CDR3 is 16 residues. CDR3 region: CASSLVPGSTNTEAFF. In DNA, the CDR3 is TGTGCCAGCAGTTTAGTCCCCGGATCCACGAACACTGAAGCTTTCTTT.

The genes are TRBV13 and TRBJ2-7; no clear D gene. The germline V and J ends were trimmed by 3 bases and 0 bases, with 9 bases remaining between them. Germline CDR1 PRHDT, CDR2 FYEKMQ (reference sequence). The CDR3 spans 14 residues. CDR3 loop: CASSFRRNSYEQYF. The CDR3 DNA is TGTGCCAGCAGCTTCCGGCGCAACTCCTACGAGCAGTACTTC.

V gene TRBV2 combines with J gene TRBJ2-3; 7 bases fit TRBD2. V lost 8 bases, J lost 0 bases, and 2 bases stayed unmatched. The CDR3 runs 13 residues. CDR1 is SNHLY and CDR2 is FYNNEI in the germline V gene. CDR3 nucleotide sequence: TGTGCCAGCCCCGGGGGGAGCACAGATACGCAGTATTTT. Translated: CASPGGSTDTQYF.

This clonotype has only one observation. The chain couples TRBV20-1 to TRBJ2-1; perhaps TRBD2 as D (6 bases). V was shortened by 0 bases and J by 0 bases, with 9 bases between the two germline ends. The germline V gene encodes CDR1 DFQATT and CDR2 SNEGSKA (reference sequence). This CDR3 has 15 residues. The DNA for the CDR3 is TGCAGTGCTAGAGAGGGACTCAGCTCCTACAATGAGCAGTTCTTC. Residues: CSAREGLSSYNEQFF.

The V and J genes are TRBV6-2 or TRBV6-3 and TRBJ2-2; 8 positions match TRBD1. There are 16 residues in the CDR3. Trimming removed 6 bases from V and 1 base from J; junction bases left unmatched: 7. Germline loops: CDR1 MNHEY, CDR2 SVGEGT. CDR3 loop: CASRQDRAKNTGELFF. The CDR3 DNA sequence: TGTGCCAGCAGACAGGACAGGGCGAAGAACACCGGGGAGCTGTTTTTT.

The chain links TRBV30 to TRBJ1-2; a weak D match, TRBD1 (5 bases). The germline gives CDR1 GTSNPN, CDR2 SVGIG (reference sequence). Trimming took 4 bases from V and 8 from J, leaving 20 bases between them. CDR3 length: 14 residues. The CDR3 spells CAWTRRGSSGGYTF. The CDR3 DNA sequence: TGTGCCTGGACCAGAAGGGGCAGCTCGGGAGGCTACACCTTC.

This rearrangement joins TRBV14 to TRBJ2-1, with no clear D. With 3 bases removed from V and 5 bases from J, the gap between germline ends came to 14 bases. Germline CDR1 reads SGHDN; CDR2 reads FVKESK. The CDR3 runs 15 residues. DNA for the CDR3: TGTGCCAGCAGCCAGATGTCGTCAACTCACAATGAGCAGTTCTTC. It is translated as CASSQMSSTHNEQFF.

The chain combines TRBV7-2 with TRBJ2-5; tentative D call: TRBD2 (6 bases). Germline V CDR1 and CDR2: SGHTA, FQGNSA. CDR3 size: 15 residues. Trimming cost V 1 base and J 4 bases, with 13 bases left between them. In nucleotides, the CDR3 is TGTGCCAGCAGCTTAGGAGTCCAGGGAGGAGAGACCCAGTACTTC. This encodes CASSLGVQGGETQYF.

With regard to this clonotype: The final CDR3 position lacks the conserved phenylalanine or tryptophan, pointing to a likely read error. V usage is TRBV20-1 and J usage is TRBJ2-1, with D hard to call. The CDR3 extends over 14 amino acids. Germline lookup yields CDR1 DFQATT and CDR2 SNEGSKA (reference sequence). Trimming pared 0 bases from V and 8 bases from J, leaving 14 bases between. The CDR3 coding sequence is TGCAGTGCTAGAGACGGAGCCCGGGTAGATGAGCAGTTCCTC. As protein: CSARDGARVDEQFL.

For the CDR3, the DNA is TGCGCCAGCAGCCAAGCCGTGGGACTAGCGCGTTCCCAGGGGCAGTTCTTC. Amino acid sequence: CASSQAVGLARSQGQFF. The V and J genes are TRBV4-3 and TRBJ2-1; 10 bases are a match to TRBD2. The CDR3 is 17 amino acids. V was pared by 1 base and J by 12 bases, with 15 bases of the junction left unmatched. The germline V gene encodes CDR1 LGHNA and CDR2 YSLEER.

This clonotype was found once. The chain couples TRBV30 to TRBJ1-4, with 9 bases matching TRBD1. CDR3 length: 15 residues. Germline V gene sequence: CDR1 GTSNPN, CDR2 SVGIG (reference sequence). V lost 2 bases, J lost 3 bases, and 4 bases stayed unmatched. The DNA for the CDR3 is TGTGCCTGGAGTTCTCGGACAGGGGCTAATGAAAAACTGTTTTTT. Amino acids: CAWSSRTGANEKLFF.

CDR3 protein: CASSLSAATPGEQYF. CDR3 bases: TGCGCCAGCAGCTTGTCCGCAGCAACCCCTGGCGAGCAGTACTTC. This chain links TRBV5-1 with TRBJ2-7; D ambiguous. The CDR3 contains 15 residues. Deletions cut 1 base from V and 6 bases from J, with 17 bases between. Germline-derived CDR1 and CDR2 are SGHRS and YFSETQ.

The genes are TRBV7-3 and TRBJ1-1; 9 bases line up with TRBD1. V gave up 1 base and J gave up 4 bases; unmatched junction bases: 7. This CDR3 has 16 amino acids. Germline-derived CDR1 and CDR2 are SGHTA and FQGTGA. The chain's CDR3 is CASSLKSLDRGTEAFF. CDR3 nucleotides: TGTGCCAGCAGCTTAAAATCCCTGGACAGGGGCACTGAAGCTTTCTTT. The full variable domain, rest sourced from reference TRBV7-3 and TRBJ1-1, is GAGVSQTPSNKVTEKGKYVELRCDPISGHTALYWYRQSLGQGPEFLIYFQGTGAADDSGLPNDRFFAVRPEGSVSTLKIQRTERGDSAVYLCASSLKSLDRGTEAFFGQGTRLTVV.

The V and J genes are TRBV20-1 and TRBJ2-1; 9 nucleotides align to TRBD2. Germline CDR1 and CDR2: DFQATT and SNEGSKA (reference sequence). The V and J ends lost 3 bases and 0 bases, in that order; junction bases with no gene match: 3. This CDR3 is built from 15 residues. The CDR3 DNA reads as TGCAGTGCTAGGCTAGCGGGGATCTCCTACAATGAGCAGTTCTTC. As protein: CSARLAGISYNEQFF.

This clonotype was picked up one time. This sequence joins TRBV5-1 and TRBJ2-4, with unresolved D. Germline values: CDR1 SGHRS, CDR2 YFSETQ. The CDR3 contains 13 residues. The germline V and J ends were trimmed by 0 bases and 5 bases, with 6 bases remaining between them. The CDR3 loop is CASSLGHENIQYF. DNA of the CDR3: TGCGCCAGCAGCTTGGGGCACGAAAACATTCAGTACTTC.

This clonotype was found once. This sequence joins TRBV12-3 or TRBV12-4 and TRBJ2-7; 8 nucleotides align to TRBD1. The CDR3 is made up of 14 amino acids. V trimming: 3 bases; J trimming: 5 bases; junction bases outside the gene matches: 6. The CDR3 bases are TGTGCCAGCAGTTTCACAGGGGGTCAGGACGAGCAGTACTTC. Translated, it gives CASSFTGGQDEQYF.

CDR3 region: CASIGRSQHGKQYF. In DNA form, the CDR3 reads TGTGCCAGCATTGGCAGGAGCCAACACGGGAAGCAGTACTTC. The rearrangement links TRBV21-1 to TRBJ2-7; the table's D call of TRBD1 was not tested on the DNA. TRBV21-1 is flagged as a pseudogene. The CDR3 covers 14 residues.

This chain joins TRBV20-1 and TRBJ1-2; D is unresolved. The germline CDR1 and CDR2 sequences are DFQATT and SNEGSKA (reference sequence). The V gene lost 5 bases and the J gene lost 2 bases, with 15 bases spanning the gap. The CDR3 contains 14 residues. The CDR3 region is CSAGLTLENYGYTF. The CDR3, as DNA: TGCAGTGCTGGACTTACACTAGAAAACTATGGCTACACCTTC.

The rearrangement links TRBV27 to TRBJ1-1, with D unresolved. The CDR3 has 14 amino acids. V was shortened by 7 bases and J by 4 bases, with 16 bases between the two germline ends. The germline V gene encodes CDR1 MNHEY and CDR2 SMNVEV (reference sequence). The CDR3 here is CASTQVGFSTEAFF. DNA for the CDR3: TGTGCCAGCACCCAAGTGGGGTTTAGCACTGAAGCTTTCTTT.

V gene TRBV30 combines with J gene TRBJ2-1, with 8 bases identical to TRBD2. The junction had 8 bases not matched to a gene; V was cut back by 3 bases and J by 7 bases. This CDR3 comprises 14 residues. CDR1 and CDR2 from the germline V gene are GTSNPN and SVGIG (reference sequence). In nucleotides, the CDR3 is TGTGCCTGGAGGGTGAGCGGGGGATGGAATGAGCAGTTCTTC. Its protein product is CAWRVSGGWNEQFF. Looking up the rest from reference TRBV30 and TRBJ2-1 gives the full variable domain: SQTIHQWPATLVQPVGSPLSLECTVEGTSNPNLYWYRQAAGRGLQLLFYSVGIGQISSEVPQNLSASRPQDRQFILSSKKLLLSDSGFYLCAWRVSGGWNEQFFGPGTRLTVL.

This rearrangement joins TRBV30 to TRBJ2-1; 8 bases match TRBD1. Germline V lookup: CDR1 GTSNPN, CDR2 SVGIG (reference sequence). The CDR3 spans 14 residues. V lost 3 bases and J lost 9; bases outside the gene matches: 10. The CDR3 region is CAWSPDRDKAEQFF. CDR3 sequence (DNA): TGTGCCTGGAGCCCGGACAGGGATAAGGCTGAGCAGTTCTTC.

The chain carries TRBV12-3 or TRBV12-4 and TRBJ1-1; 7 nucleotides line up with TRBD1. CDR3 length equals 14 residues. V was pared by 7 bases and J by 0 bases, with 5 bases of the junction left unmatched. CDR3 in DNA: TGTGCCAGCACCACCGGGACAGTGAACACTGAAGCTTTCTTT. This gives the protein CASTTGTVNTEAFF.